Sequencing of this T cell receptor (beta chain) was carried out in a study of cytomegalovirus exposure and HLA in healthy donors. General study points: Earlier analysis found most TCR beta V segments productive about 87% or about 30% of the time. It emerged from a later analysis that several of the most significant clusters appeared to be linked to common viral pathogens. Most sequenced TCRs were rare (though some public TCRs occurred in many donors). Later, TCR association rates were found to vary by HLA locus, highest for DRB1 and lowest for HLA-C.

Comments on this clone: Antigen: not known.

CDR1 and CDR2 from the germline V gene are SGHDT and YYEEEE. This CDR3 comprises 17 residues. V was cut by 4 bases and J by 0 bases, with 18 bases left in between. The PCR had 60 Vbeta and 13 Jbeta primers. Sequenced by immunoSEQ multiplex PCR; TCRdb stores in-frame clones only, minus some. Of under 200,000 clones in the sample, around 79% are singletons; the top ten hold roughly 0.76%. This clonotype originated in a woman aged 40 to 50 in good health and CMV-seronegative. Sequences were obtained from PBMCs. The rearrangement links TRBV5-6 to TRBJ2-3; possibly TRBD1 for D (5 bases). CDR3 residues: CASSLTETASSTDTQYF. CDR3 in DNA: TGTGCCAGCAGCCTGACGGAGACAGCCTCTAGCACAGATACGCAGTATTTT.